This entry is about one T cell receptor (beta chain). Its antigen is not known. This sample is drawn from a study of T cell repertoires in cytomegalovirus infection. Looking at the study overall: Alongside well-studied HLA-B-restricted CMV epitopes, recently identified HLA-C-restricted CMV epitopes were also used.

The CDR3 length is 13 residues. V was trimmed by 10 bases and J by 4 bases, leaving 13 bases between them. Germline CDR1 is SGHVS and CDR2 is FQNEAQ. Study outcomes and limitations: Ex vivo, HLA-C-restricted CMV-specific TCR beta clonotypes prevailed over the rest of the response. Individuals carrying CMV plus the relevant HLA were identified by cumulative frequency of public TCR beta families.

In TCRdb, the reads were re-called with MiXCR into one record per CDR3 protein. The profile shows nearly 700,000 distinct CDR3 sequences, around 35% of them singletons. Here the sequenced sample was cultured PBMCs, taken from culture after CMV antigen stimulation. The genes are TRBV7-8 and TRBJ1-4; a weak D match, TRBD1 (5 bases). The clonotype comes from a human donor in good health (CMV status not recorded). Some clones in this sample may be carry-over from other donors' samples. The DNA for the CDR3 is TGTGCCACTGCGCAGGGACTTAATGAAAAACTGTTTTTT. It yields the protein CATAQGLNEKLFF.